Sequencing of this T cell receptor beta chain was carried out in a study of metastatic and nonmetastatic thyroid tumors. Across the whole study: Samples came from malignant and benign thyroid patients, and repertoires were compared across blood and tumor or nodule tissue. Study-wide results and limits: Benign nodules were reported to have significantly lower TCR beta diversity than malignant thyroid tumors, in blood and tumor.

Every patient underwent thyroid surgery untreated. TCRdb re-called the PCR reads with MiXCR. The sample shows 35,000 to 40,000 clones, around 21% of them seen only once. This clone was found many times. What it recognizes is unknown. The CDR3 runs 13 residues. Trimming took 3 bases from V and 4 from J, leaving 8 bases between them. The germline V gene encodes CDR1 SGHRS and CDR2 YFSETQ. Sample: blood. This receptor was obtained from a female donor with papillary thyroid cancer or a benign thyroid nodule (not recorded which). Some clones in this sample may be carry-over from other donors' samples. The chain couples TRBV5-1 to TRBJ2-1; maybe TRBD2 (5 bases). The CDR3 coding sequence is TGCGCCAGCAGCTGGGGAGTTTACAATGAGCAGTTCTTC. It encodes CASSWGVYNEQFF.